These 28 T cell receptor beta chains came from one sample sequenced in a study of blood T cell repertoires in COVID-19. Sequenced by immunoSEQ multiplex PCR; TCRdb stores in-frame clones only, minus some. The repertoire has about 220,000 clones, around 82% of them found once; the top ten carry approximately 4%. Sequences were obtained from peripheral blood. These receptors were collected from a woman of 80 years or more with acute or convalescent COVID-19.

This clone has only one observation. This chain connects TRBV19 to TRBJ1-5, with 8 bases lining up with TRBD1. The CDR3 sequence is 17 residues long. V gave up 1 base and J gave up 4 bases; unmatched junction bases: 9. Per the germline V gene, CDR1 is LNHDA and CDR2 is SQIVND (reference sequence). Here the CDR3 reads CASSIAFGTGLNQPQHF. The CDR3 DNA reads TGTGCCAGTAGTATAGCGTTTGGGACAGGCCTAAATCAGCCCCAGCATTTT.

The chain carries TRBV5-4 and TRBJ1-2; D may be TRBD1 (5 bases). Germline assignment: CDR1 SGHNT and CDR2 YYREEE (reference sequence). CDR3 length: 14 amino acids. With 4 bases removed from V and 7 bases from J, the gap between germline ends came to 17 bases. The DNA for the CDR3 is TGTGCCAGCAGCCTAGCGGGGCTGGTCTTTGGCTACACCTTC. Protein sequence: CASSLAGLVFGYTF.

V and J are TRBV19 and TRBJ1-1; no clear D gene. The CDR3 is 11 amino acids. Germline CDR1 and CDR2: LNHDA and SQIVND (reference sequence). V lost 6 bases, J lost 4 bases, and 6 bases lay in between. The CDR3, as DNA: TGTGCCAGTAGAAGAGGCACTGAAGCTTTCTTT. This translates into CASRRGTEAFF.

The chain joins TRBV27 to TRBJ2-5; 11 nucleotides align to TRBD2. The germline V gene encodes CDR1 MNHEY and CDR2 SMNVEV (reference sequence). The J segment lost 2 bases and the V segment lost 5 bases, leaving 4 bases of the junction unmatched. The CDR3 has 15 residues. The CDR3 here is CASSAIAGGQETQYF. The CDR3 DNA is TGTGCCAGCAGTGCTATAGCGGGGGGGCAAGAGACCCAGTACTTC.

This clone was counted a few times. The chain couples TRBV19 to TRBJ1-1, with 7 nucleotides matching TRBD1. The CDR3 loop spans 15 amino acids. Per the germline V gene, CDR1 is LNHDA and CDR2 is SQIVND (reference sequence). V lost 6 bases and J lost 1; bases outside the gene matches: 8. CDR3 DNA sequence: TGTGCCAGTAGCACCCGACAGGGCCGGAACACTGAAGCTTTCTTT. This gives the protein CASSTRQGRNTEAFF.

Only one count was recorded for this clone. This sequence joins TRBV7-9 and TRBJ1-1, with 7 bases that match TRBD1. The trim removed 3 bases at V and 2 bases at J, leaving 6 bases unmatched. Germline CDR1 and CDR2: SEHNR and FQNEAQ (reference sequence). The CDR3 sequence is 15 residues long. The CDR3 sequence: CASSLTGQPNTEAFF. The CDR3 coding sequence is TGTGCCAGCAGCTTGACGGGACAGCCTAACACTGAAGCTTTCTTT.

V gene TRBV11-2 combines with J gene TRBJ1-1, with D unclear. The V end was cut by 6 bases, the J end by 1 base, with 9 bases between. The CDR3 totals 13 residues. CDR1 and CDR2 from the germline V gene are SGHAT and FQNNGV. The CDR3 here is CASSLHGNTEAFF. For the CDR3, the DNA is TGTGCCAGCAGTCTTCACGGGAACACTGAAGCTTTCTTT.

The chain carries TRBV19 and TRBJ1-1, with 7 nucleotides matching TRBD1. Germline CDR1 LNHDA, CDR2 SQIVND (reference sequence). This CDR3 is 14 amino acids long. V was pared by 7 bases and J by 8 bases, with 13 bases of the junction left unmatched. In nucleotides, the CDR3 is TGTGCCAGTACCGGGGACAGCCGCACTAGAGAAGCTTTCTTT. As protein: CASTGDSRTREAFF.

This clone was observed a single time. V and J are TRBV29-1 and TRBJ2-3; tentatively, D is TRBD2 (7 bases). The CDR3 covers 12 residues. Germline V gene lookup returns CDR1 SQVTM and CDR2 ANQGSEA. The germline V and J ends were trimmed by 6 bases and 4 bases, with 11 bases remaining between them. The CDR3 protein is CSVPGGPDTQYF. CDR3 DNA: TGCAGCGTCCCGGGGGGCCCAGATACGCAGTATTTT.

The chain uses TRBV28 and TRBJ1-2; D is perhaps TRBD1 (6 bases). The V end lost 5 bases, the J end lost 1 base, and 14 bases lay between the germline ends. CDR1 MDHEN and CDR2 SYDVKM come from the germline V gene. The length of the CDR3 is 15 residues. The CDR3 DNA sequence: TGTGCCAGCAGTCCGCCGGGACACAGTAACTATGGCTACACCTTC. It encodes CASSPPGHSNYGYTF.

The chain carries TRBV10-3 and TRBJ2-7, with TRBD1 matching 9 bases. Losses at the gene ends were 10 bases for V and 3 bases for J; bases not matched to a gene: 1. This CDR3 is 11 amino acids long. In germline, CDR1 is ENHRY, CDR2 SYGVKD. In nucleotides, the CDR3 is TGTGCCACGGGACAGGGCTACGAGCAGTACTTC. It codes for CATGQGYEQYF.

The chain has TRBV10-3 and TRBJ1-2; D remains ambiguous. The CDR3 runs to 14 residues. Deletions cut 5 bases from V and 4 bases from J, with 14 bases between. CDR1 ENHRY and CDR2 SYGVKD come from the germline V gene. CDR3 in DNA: TGTGCCATCAGTAGCCGAGGGTACGGCTATGGCTACACCTTC. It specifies CAISSRGYGYGYTF.

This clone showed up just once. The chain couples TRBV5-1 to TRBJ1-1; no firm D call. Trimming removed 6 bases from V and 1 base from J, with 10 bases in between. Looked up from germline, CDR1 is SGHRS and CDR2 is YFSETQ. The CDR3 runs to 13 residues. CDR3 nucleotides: TGCGCCAGCACCGGCGGTCGGAACACTGAAGCTTTCTTT. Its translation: CASTGGRNTEAFF.

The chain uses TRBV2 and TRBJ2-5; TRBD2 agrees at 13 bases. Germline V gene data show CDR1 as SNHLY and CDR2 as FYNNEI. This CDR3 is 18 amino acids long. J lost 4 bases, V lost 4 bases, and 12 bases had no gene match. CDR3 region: CASSGTSGGNRVLETQYF. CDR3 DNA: TGTGCCAGCAGTGGGACTAGCGGGGGAAACCGGGTCCTAGAGACCCAGTACTTC.

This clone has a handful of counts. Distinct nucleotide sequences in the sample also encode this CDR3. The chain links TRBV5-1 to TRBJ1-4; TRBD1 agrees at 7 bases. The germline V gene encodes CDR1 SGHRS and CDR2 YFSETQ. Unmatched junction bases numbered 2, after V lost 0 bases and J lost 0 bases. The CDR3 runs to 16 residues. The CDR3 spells CASSLGGTATNEKLFF. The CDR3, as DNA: TGCGCCAGCAGCTTGGGGGGGACAGCAACTAATGAAAAACTGTTTTTT.

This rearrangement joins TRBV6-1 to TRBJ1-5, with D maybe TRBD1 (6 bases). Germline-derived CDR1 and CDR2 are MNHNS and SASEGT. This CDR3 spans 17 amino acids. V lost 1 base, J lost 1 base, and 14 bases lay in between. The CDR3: CASSEGWGRGSNQPQHF. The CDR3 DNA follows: TGTGCCAGCAGTGAAGGGTGGGGCAGGGGCAGCAATCAGCCCCAGCATTTT.

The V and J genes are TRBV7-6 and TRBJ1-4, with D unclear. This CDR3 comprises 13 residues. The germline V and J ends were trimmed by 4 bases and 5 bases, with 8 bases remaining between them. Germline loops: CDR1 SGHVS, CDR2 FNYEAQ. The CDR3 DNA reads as TGTGCCAGCAGCTCGGGTGTAAATGAAAAACTGTTTTTT. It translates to CASSSGVNEKLFF.

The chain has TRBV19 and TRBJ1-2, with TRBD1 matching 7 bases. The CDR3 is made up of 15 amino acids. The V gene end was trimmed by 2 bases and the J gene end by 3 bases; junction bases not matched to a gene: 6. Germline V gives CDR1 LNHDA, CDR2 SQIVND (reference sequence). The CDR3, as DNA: TGTGCCAGTAGTATATGGGGAACAGGGGACTATGGCTACACCTTC. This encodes CASSIWGTGDYGYTF.

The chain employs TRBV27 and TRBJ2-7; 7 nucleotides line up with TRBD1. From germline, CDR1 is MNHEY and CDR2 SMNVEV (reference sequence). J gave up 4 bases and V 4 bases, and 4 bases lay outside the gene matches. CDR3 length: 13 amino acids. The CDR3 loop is CASSSGGDYEQYF. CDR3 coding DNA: TGTGCCAGCAGTTCAGGGGGAGATTACGAGCAGTACTTC.

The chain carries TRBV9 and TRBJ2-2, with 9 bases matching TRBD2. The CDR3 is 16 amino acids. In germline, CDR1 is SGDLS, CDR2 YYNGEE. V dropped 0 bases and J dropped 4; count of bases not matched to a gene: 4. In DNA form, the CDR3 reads TGTGCCAGCAGCGTAGGTAGCGGGGGCGTCACCGGGGAGCTGTTTTTT. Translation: CASSVGSGGVTGELFF.

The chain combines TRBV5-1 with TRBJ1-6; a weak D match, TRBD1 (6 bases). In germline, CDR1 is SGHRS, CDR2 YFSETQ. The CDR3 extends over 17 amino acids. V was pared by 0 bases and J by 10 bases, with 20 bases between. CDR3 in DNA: TGCGCCAGCAGCTTGGGTGGGGGCACGGGATCAATCTCACCCCTCCACTTT. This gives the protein CASSLGGGTGSISPLHF.

CDR3 nucleotide sequence: TGTGCCAGCAGTACACGACAGGGCGGCAATTCACCCCTCCACTTT. Translation: CASSTRQGGNSPLHF. The V and J genes are TRBV6-2 or TRBV6-3 and TRBJ1-6; 7 nucleotides align to TRBD1. The length of the CDR3 is 15 residues. Trimming removed 5 bases from V and 7 bases from J; junction bases left unmatched: 8. Germline V gene data show CDR1 as MNHEY and CDR2 as SVGEGT.

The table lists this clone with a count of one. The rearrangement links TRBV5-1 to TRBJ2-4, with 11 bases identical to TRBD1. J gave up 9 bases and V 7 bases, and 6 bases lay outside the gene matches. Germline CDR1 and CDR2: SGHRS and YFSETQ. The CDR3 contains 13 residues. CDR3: CASGDRGMGIQYF. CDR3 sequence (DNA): TGCGCCAGCGGGGACAGGGGGATGGGCATTCAGTACTTC.

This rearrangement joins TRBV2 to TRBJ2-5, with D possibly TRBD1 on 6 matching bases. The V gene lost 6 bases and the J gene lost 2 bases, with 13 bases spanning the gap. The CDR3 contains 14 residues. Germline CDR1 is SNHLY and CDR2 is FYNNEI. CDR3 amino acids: CASRGQVSQETQYF. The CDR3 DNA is TGTGCCAGCAGGGGACAAGTTTCTCAAGAGACCCAGTACTTC.

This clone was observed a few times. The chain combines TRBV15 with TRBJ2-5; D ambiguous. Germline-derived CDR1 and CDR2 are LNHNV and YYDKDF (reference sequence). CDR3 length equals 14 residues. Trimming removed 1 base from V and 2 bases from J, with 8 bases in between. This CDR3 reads CATSRGLNQETQYF. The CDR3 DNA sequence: TGTGCCACCAGCAGAGGACTGAATCAAGAGACCCAGTACTTC.

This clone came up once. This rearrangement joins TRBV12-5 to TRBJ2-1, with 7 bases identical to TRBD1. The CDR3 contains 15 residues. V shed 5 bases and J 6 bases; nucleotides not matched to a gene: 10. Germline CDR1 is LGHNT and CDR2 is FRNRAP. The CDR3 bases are TGTGCTAGTGGTACAACGACAGGGTCGAGCAATGAGCAGTTCTTC. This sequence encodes CASGTTTGSSNEQFF.

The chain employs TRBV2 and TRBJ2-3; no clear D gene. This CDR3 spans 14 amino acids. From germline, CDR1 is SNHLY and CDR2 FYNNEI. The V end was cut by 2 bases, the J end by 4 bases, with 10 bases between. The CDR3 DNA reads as TGTGCCAGCAGTGAAAGCATAGGAGCAGATACGCAGTATTTT. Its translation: CASSESIGADTQYF.

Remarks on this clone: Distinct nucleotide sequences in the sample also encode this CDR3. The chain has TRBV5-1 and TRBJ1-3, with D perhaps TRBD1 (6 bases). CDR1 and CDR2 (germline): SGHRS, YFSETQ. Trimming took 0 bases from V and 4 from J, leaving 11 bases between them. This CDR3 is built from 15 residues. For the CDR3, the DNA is TGCGCCAGCAGCTTGGATGGGGGCTCCGGAAACACCATATATTTT. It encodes CASSLDGGSGNTIYF.